These 14 T cell receptor beta chains were sequenced from one sample in a study of blood T cell repertoires in COVID-19. TCRdb's table, derived via immunoSEQ multiplex PCR, lists solely in-frame clones and lacks some. Among about 200,000 clones listed, roughly four fifths were seen once. Source material: peripheral blood. These receptors came from a human donor with acute or convalescent COVID-19. The donor label of this sample is uncertain.

This clone came up a few times. The chain combines TRBV28 with TRBJ1-1, with D possibly TRBD1 on 5 matching bases. The CDR3 totals 15 residues. V dropped 5 bases and J dropped 8 bases, with 21 bases sitting between them. The germline V gene encodes CDR1 MDHEN and CDR2 SYDVKM. For the CDR3, the DNA is TGTGCCAGCAGTGCCCAGGGACTGGGTCAGGCAGAAGCTTTCTTT. Its protein product is CASSAQGLGQAEAFF.

This rearrangement joins TRBV30 to TRBJ2-3; D is perhaps TRBD1 (5 bases). The length of the CDR3 is 13 residues. Germline V lookup: CDR1 GTSNPN, CDR2 SVGIG (reference sequence). Deletions cut 2 bases from V and 2 bases from J, with 8 bases between. The CDR3 loop reads CAWSKGITDTQYF. The CDR3 nucleotides read TGTGCCTGGAGTAAGGGGATCACAGATACGCAGTATTTT.

The chain couples TRBV18 to TRBJ2-1, with a possible D match to TRBD1 (7 bases). The V gene lost 6 bases and the J gene lost 2 bases, with 14 bases spanning the gap. CDR1 and CDR2 from the germline V gene are KGHSH and LQKENI. The CDR3 loop spans 15 amino acids. In DNA form, the CDR3 reads TGTGCCAGCTCCTCGGGGGACAGCCCCTACAATGAGCAGTTCTTC. Encoded protein: CASSSGDSPYNEQFF. Using reference TRBV18 and TRBJ2-1 for the parts outside the CDR3, the full variable domain is NAGVMQNPRHLVRRRGQEARLRCSPMKGHSHVYWYRQLPEEGLKFMVYLQKENIIDESGMPKERFSAEFPKEGPSILRIQQVVRGDSAAYFCASSSGDSPYNEQFFGPGTRLTVL.

The table lists this clone with a few counts. V and J are TRBV3-1 (or the pseudogene TRBV3-2) and TRBJ2-2; the D gene is possibly TRBD2 (5 bases). The germline V gene has CDR1 LGHDT and CDR2 YNNKEL (reference sequence). The CDR3 covers 17 residues. The V and J ends lost 1 base and 0 bases respectively, with 12 bases between them. The CDR3 sequence: CASSQVTRVPNTGELFF. The CDR3 nucleotides are TGTGCCAGCAGCCAAGTTACTAGGGTTCCGAACACCGGGGAGCTGTTTTTT.

In its sample, this clone was seen once. The rearrangement joins TRBV29-1 to TRBJ1-1; perhaps TRBD1 as D (5 bases). CDR1 is SQVTM and CDR2 is ANQGSEA in the germline V gene. This CDR3 comprises 16 residues. V dropped 4 bases and J dropped 0 bases, with 18 bases sitting between them. DNA of the CDR3: TGCAGCGTTGGACCCTCCAGCGGGGCATTGAACACTGAAGCTTTCTTT. Amino acid sequence: CSVGPSSGALNTEAFF.

This rearrangement joins TRBV15 to TRBJ2-7; D is perhaps TRBD2 (5 bases). Germline-derived CDR1 and CDR2 are LNHNV and YYDKDF (reference sequence). Trimming took 5 bases from V and 6 from J, leaving 23 bases between them. The CDR3 is made up of 16 amino acids. Here the CDR3 DNA reads TGTGCCACCAGCCCCCGGTTGACACCGGGGTCGGGCGAGCAGTACTTC. Protein product: CATSPRLTPGSGEQYF.

This chain uses TRBV7-9 with TRBJ1-3; TRBD1 might be the D (5 bases). Germline V CDR1 and CDR2: SEHNR, FQNEAQ (reference sequence). The CDR3 runs to 16 residues. Trimming removed 2 bases at V and 0 bases at J, with 11 bases between. The CDR3 nucleotides read TGTGCCAGCAGCTTAAGCGGGACTCTCTCTGGAAACACCATATATTTT. Protein product: CASSLSGTLSGNTIYF.

This clone was found a few times. V is TRBV28 and J is TRBJ2-1, with 9 bases identical to TRBD2. This CDR3 has 16 amino acids. Germline V gene lookup returns CDR1 MDHEN and CDR2 SYDVKM. Trimming removed 5 bases from V and 6 bases from J; junction bases left unmatched: 11. For the CDR3, the DNA is TGTGCCAGCAGTGACCCCGGGGTAGCGGGAGTCAATGAGCAGTTCTTC. Translation: CASSDPGVAGVNEQFF.

The V call is TRBV30, the J call TRBJ1-2, with 9 bases identical to TRBD1. V was clipped by 0 bases and J by 4 bases; unmatched bases: 6. Germline-derived CDR1 and CDR2 are GTSNPN and SVGIG (reference sequence). This CDR3 region has 15 residues. CDR3 nucleotide sequence: TGTGCCTGGAGTGTACGTGGGACAGGGAGCTATGGCTACACCTTC. This gives the protein CAWSVRGTGSYGYTF.

In the case of this clone: This CDR3 is also generated by other DNA sequences in the sample. The rearrangement joins TRBV7-3 to TRBJ1-1; D possibly corresponds to TRBD1 (5 bases). The CDR3 is 13 residues long. Looked up from germline, CDR1 is SGHTA and CDR2 is FQGTGA. V was cut by 4 bases and J by 1 base, with 7 bases left in between. The CDR3 sequence is CASSSDRNTEAFF. The DNA of the CDR3 is TGTGCCAGCAGCTCCGACAGGAACACTGAAGCTTTCTTT.

This clone has more than one count but fewer than ten. This chain connects TRBV20-1 to TRBJ2-5; 8 bases line up with TRBD2. Looked up from germline, CDR1 is DFQATT and CDR2 is SNEGSKA (reference sequence). The CDR3 is 11 residues long. The ends lost 4 bases at V and 12 bases at J; junction bases unmatched: 7. CDR3 nucleotide sequence: TGCAGTGCTAACAAATTACTAGCGGAGTACTTC. Amino acids: CSANKLLAEYF.

The chain couples TRBV29-1 to TRBJ1-5; tentative D call: TRBD1 (5 bases). CDR1 and CDR2 (germline): SQVTM, ANQGSEA. There are 14 residues in the CDR3. V lost 6 bases, J lost 1 base, and 13 bases lay in between. CDR3 nucleotide sequence: TGCAGCGTATCTGGGGGGATAAGCAATCAGCCCCAGCATTTT. This codes for CSVSGGISNQPQHF.

The rearrangement joins TRBV3-1 (or the pseudogene TRBV3-2) to TRBJ2-3; 9 bases agree with TRBD1. The V and J ends lost 4 bases and 2 bases, in that order; junction bases with no gene match: 7. The germline gives CDR1 LGHDT, CDR2 YNNKEL (reference sequence). The CDR3 length is 16 residues. CDR3 sequence (DNA): TGTGCCAGCAGCCCAAAAGGGACAGGGCTCACAGATACGCAGTATTTT. This codes for CASSPKGTGLTDTQYF.

This chain connects TRBV9 to TRBJ2-2; TRBD1 might be the D (5 bases). Trimming left V 0 bases short and J 8 bases short, with 23 bases between. The CDR3 runs to 18 residues. CDR1 is SGDLS, CDR2 YYNGEE, per germline. The DNA for the CDR3 is TGTGCCAGCAGCGTAGCTCCCACGACAGCTACGGGTTCAGGGGAGCTGTTTTTT. Translation: CASSVAPTTATGSGELFF.